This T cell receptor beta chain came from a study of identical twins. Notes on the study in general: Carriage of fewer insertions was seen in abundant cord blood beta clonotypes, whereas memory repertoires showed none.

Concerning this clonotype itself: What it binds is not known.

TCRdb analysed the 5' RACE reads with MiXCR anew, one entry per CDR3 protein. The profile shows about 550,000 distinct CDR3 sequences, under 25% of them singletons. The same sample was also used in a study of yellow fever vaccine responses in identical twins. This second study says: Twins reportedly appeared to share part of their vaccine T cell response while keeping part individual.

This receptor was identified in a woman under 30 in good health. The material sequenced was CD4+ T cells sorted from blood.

The CDR3 here is CASSLGWGRPDKTQYF. In DNA form, the CDR3 reads TGCGCCAGCAGCTTGGGGTGGGGGAGGCCTGATAAGACGCAGTATTTT. The V and J genes are TRBV5-1 and TRBJ2-3; D is possibly TRBD2 (6 bases). CDR1 SGHRS and CDR2 YFSETQ come from the germline V gene. The CDR3 totals 16 residues. The V end was cut by 0 bases, the J end by 9 bases, with 20 bases between.